There are a few counts of the clone carrying this T cell receptor beta chain. These data come from a study of blood T cell repertoires in COVID-19. There are 18 residues in the CDR3. V dropped 5 bases and J dropped 7; count of bases not matched to a gene: 15. Per germline, CDR1 LNHDA and CDR2 SQIVND (reference sequence). Here immunoSEQ multiplex PCR was the method, and the copy in TCRdb shows in-frame clones only, minus some. Among 300,000 to 350,000 clones listed, approximately 90% were seen once. This sequence was found in a man between 18 and 35 years old with active or convalescent COVID-19. The chain combines TRBV19 with TRBJ2-1, with 12 bases matching TRBD2. Source material: peripheral blood. DNA of the CDR3: TGTGCCAGTAGTTACCGAGGAGCTAGCGGGAGGGTGAGAAATGAGCAGTTCTTC. Its protein is CASSYRGASGRVRNEQFF.